This TCR beta chain was sequenced for a study of blood T cell repertoires in COVID-19. At the level of the study: Sources were T cells, B-cell-depleted T cells, or PBMCs; the material itself was cDNA or gDNA.

V dropped 8 bases and J dropped 8 bases, with 10 bases sitting between them. The CDR3 spans 11 residues. Germline loops: CDR1 LNHDA, CDR2 SQIVND (reference sequence). Sequenced by immunoSEQ multiplex PCR; TCRdb stores in-frame clones only, minus some. The sample has under 150,000 clones; about 84% are singletons. The receptor was derived from a man between 60 and 75 years old with active or convalescent COVID-19. The sample consisted of peripheral blood. This chain connects TRBV19 to TRBJ2-1; a possible D gene is TRBD2 (6 bases). CDR3 residues: CASERRDEQFF. In DNA, the CDR3 is TGTGCCAGTGAAAGGAGGGATGAGCAGTTCTTC.